Each of the 24 T cell receptor beta chains below was sequenced from the same sample in a study of regulatory T cells in long-lasting Graves disease. To make TCR beta libraries, researchers used iRepertoire HTBI primers and Arm-PCR of CDR3 regions. MiXCR, applied by TCRdb to the multiplex PCR reads, yields one record per CDR3 protein. Of roughly 610,000 distinct CDR3 sequences listed, 15% to 20% are singletons. Specified time point: newly diagnosed GD, antithyroid drugs for less than 3 months. RNA from PBMCs was the source of the TCR library. This sample was also put to use in a study of T cells in Graves' hyperthyroidism and ophthalmopathy.

This specimen was peripheral blood mononuclear cells (PBMCs), taken at new diagnosis, from a patient treated with antithyroid drugs. These receptors all come from a man between 18 and 35 years old with Graves disease.

The rearrangement joins TRBV15 to TRBJ2-2; D perhaps matches TRBD2 (5 bases). V lost 1 base and J 1 base, leaving 7 bases between the germline ends. The CDR3 has 15 amino acids. Germline V gene data show CDR1 as LNHNV and CDR2 as YYDKDF (reference sequence). This CDR3 is CATSRVGMNTGELFF. The CDR3 region has the DNA TGTGCCACCAGCAGAGTCGGGATGAACACCGGGGAGCTGTTTTTT. The full variable domain, rest sourced from reference TRBV15 and TRBJ2-2, is DAMVIQNPRYQVTQFGKPVTLSCSQTLNHNVMYWYQQKSSQAPKLLFHYYDKDFNNEADTPDNFQSRRPNTSFCFLDIRSPGLGDTAMYLCATSRVGMNTGELFFGEGSRLTVL.

In its sample, this clonotype was seen many times. J is TRBJ2-1 and V is TRBV20-1, with 8 bases lining up with TRBD2. Per the germline V gene, CDR1 is DFQATT and CDR2 is SNEGSKA (reference sequence). The CDR3 totals 13 residues. Trimming took 5 bases from V and 9 from J; bases not matched to a gene: 9. The CDR3 region has the DNA TGCAGTGCTGTTCCCGGGACTAGTATTGAGCAGTTCTTC. It is translated as CSAVPGTSIEQFF.

In regard to this clonotype: A far larger clone differs by one base, so this is likely a read error. V usage is TRBV10-3 and J usage is TRBJ1-2; 7 bases map to TRBD1. Germline V gene lookup returns CDR1 ENHRY and CDR2 SYGVKD. There are 15 residues in the CDR3. V dropped 5 bases and J dropped 6; count of bases not matched to a gene: 12. CDR3 sequence reads: CAISQSLGQAHGYTF. The DNA for the CDR3 is TGTGCCATCAGTCAATCGCTCGGACAGGCCCATGGCTACACCTTC.

This clonotype has just a few counts. The CDR3 DNA is TGTGCCAGCAGCGCGCGACCCTTCTCCTACGAGCAGTACTTC. This translates into CASSARPFSYEQYF. The rearrangement joins TRBV13 to TRBJ2-7; D is unresolved. The CDR3 spans 14 residues. The V end lost 5 bases, the J end lost 0 bases, and 11 bases lay between the germline ends. Germline assignment: CDR1 PRHDT and CDR2 FYEKMQ (reference sequence).

This clonotype was seen only once. Possible read error: a much larger clone is one base away. The gene calls are TRBV20-1 and TRBJ2-7, with 8 bases identical to TRBD2. J gave up 3 bases and V 1 base, and 8 bases lay outside the gene matches. This CDR3 comprises 15 residues. CDR1 and CDR2 (germline): DFQATT, SNEGSKA (reference sequence). The CDR3 spells CSARAPASGSYEQYF. The CDR3 region has the DNA TGCAGTGCTAGAGCTCCCGCCAGCGGGAGCTACGAGCAGTACTTC.

This clonotype was seen only a few times. The V call is TRBV3-1, the J call TRBJ1-2, with unresolved D. This CDR3 is 14 amino acids long. Germline CDR1 LGHDT, CDR2 YNNKEL (reference sequence). V lost 1 base to trimming and J lost 0 bases, with 6 bases between them. The CDR3 DNA is TGTGCCAGCAGCCAAGGTCCAGCTAACTATGGCTACACCTTC. Its protein is CASSQGPANYGYTF.

The chain is built from TRBV30 and TRBJ2-2; 7 bases line up with TRBD1. Germline CDR1 GTSNPN, CDR2 SVGIG (reference sequence). Trimming cost V 3 bases and J 5 bases; bases outside gene matches: 6. The CDR3 spans 14 residues. The CDR3 bases are TGTGCCTGGAGCCGACAGGGTTGGACCGGGGAGCTGTTTTTT. Translated, it gives CAWSRQGWTGELFF.

This clonotype occurred a few times. V is TRBV20-1 and J is TRBJ2-4; weak D call: TRBD2 (5 bases). CDR3 size: 16 residues. The V end lost 5 bases, the J end lost 1 base, and 18 bases lay between the germline ends. Per the germline V gene, CDR1 is DFQATT and CDR2 is SNEGSKA (reference sequence). The CDR3 DNA reads TGCAGTGCTGTCGGAACGGGAAAAGGGGCCAAAAACATTCAGTACTTC. As protein: CSAVGTGKGAKNIQYF.

The J gene is TRBJ2-7, the V gene TRBV5-1; weak D call: TRBD2 (5 bases). The CDR3 loop spans 13 amino acids. V was cut by 2 bases and J by 2 bases, with 8 bases left in between. Germline-derived CDR1 and CDR2 are SGHRS and YFSETQ. CDR3 in DNA: TGCGCCAGCAGCTTCACTAGAGCCTACGAGCAGTACTTC. Translated: CASSFTRAYEQYF.

This clonotype was observed at least ten times. A much larger clonotype is one base distant, so this may be a read error. This chain uses TRBV9 with TRBJ2-1; D is unclear. The germline CDR1 and CDR2 sequences are SGDLS and YYNGEE. The CDR3 totals 11 residues. Trimming took off 0 bases at V and 8 bases at J, with 3 bases between the two ends. The CDR3 nucleotides are TGTGCCAGCAGCGTAGGTGATGAGCAGTTCTTC. Amino acids: CASSVGDEQFF.

In this sample, this clonotype turned up a few times. J is TRBJ2-1 and V is TRBV27, with TRBD2 matching 8 bases. With 3 bases clipped from V and 0 bases from J, the junction kept 7 bases outside the gene matches. The CDR3 is 17 residues long. Germline CDR1 reads MNHEY; CDR2 reads SMNVEV (reference sequence). In DNA form, the CDR3 reads TGTGCCAGCAGTTTCCTTAGCGGGATTGGCTCCTACAATGAGCAGTTCTTC. Residues: CASSFLSGIGSYNEQFF.

This clonotype was seen many times. V and J are TRBV28 and TRBJ2-1; TRBD1 matches at 8 bases. V lost 4 bases to trimming and J lost 5 bases; unmatched junction nucleotides: 10. CDR1 and CDR2 (germline): MDHEN, SYDVKM. This CDR3 region has 16 residues. The CDR3 region has the DNA TGTGCCAGCAGTTCAGCCGGGACAGGCGGACACAATGAGCAGTTCTTC. Its translation is CASSSAGTGGHNEQFF.

This sequence joins TRBV20-1 and TRBJ2-1; 10 bases match TRBD2. Trimming cost V 6 bases and J 7 bases; bases outside gene matches: 9. The germline gives CDR1 DFQATT, CDR2 SNEGSKA (reference sequence). The CDR3 sequence is 14 residues long. CDR3: CSARWASGSNEQFF. In DNA form, the CDR3 reads TGCAGTGCACGTTGGGCTAGCGGGAGTAATGAGCAGTTCTTC.

This clonotype came up many times. The rearrangement uses TRBV29-1 and TRBJ2-7; 11 bases agree with TRBD2. The CDR3 spans 13 residues. V was pared by 4 bases and J by 6 bases, with 5 bases of the junction left unmatched. Germline-derived CDR1 and CDR2 are SQVTM and ANQGSEA. The CDR3 DNA reads TGCAGCGTTGCTAGCGGGAGGAGGGGCGAGCAGTACTTC. This translates into CSVASGRRGEQYF.

V and J are TRBV5-1 and TRBJ2-7; TRBD1 matches 8 bases. V lost 4 bases and J lost 1; bases outside the gene matches: 19. The CDR3 consists of 19 residues. Germline V gene sequence: CDR1 SGHRS, CDR2 YFSETQ. CDR3 DNA sequence: TGCGCCAGCAGCCCGTCAACCGGGACAGGAGATTTTATATCCTACGAGCAGTACTTC. This gives the protein CASSPSTGTGDFISYEQYF.

The rearrangement joins TRBV19 to TRBJ1-1, with no clear D. The CDR3 covers 13 residues. Looked up from germline, CDR1 is LNHDA and CDR2 is SQIVND (reference sequence). Trimming took off 4 bases at V and 1 base at J, with 7 bases between the two ends. The chain's CDR3 is CASSNARNTEAFF. CDR3 in DNA: TGTGCCAGTAGTAATGCGAGGAACACTGAAGCTTTCTTT.

The rearrangement uses TRBV5-4 and TRBJ2-1, with D possibly matching TRBD2 (5 bases). This CDR3 is built from 13 residues. CDR1 is SGHNT, CDR2 YYREEE, per germline (reference sequence). Trimming took off 2 bases at V and 8 bases at J, with 11 bases between the two ends. CDR3 in DNA: TGTGCCAGCAGCTTCGATGAGAGGGATGAGCAGTTCTTC. Its protein is CASSFDERDEQFF.

This clonotype came up a few times. The chain is built from TRBV20-1 and TRBJ2-1, with D perhaps being TRBD1 or TRBD2 (7 bases each). The CDR3 is 14 residues long. With 6 bases removed from V and 6 bases from J, the gap between germline ends came to 18 bases. Germline CDR1 and CDR2: DFQATT and SNEGSKA (reference sequence). The DNA of the CDR3 is TGCAGTGCCCGGGACAGCGGGATCGGCAATGAGCAGTTCTTC. Amino acids: CSARDSGIGNEQFF.

Details on this clonotype: A junction end diverges from the germline sequence, so it may reflect a read error. The gene calls are TRBV5-1 and TRBJ2-1; weak D call: TRBD2 (5 bases). Germline V gives CDR1 SGHRS, CDR2 YFSETQ. This CDR3 region has 14 residues. CDR3 region: CASSVASQINEQFF. The CDR3 nucleotides read TGTGCCAGCAGCGTAGCTAGCCAAATCAATGAGCAGTTCTTC.

The rearrangement uses TRBV13 and TRBJ2-7; possibly TRBD2 for D (6 bases). The CDR3 covers 14 residues. CDR1 is PRHDT and CDR2 is FYEKMQ in the germline V gene (reference sequence). V lost 5 bases and J 0 bases, leaving 11 bases between the germline ends. As DNA, the CDR3 is TGTGCCAGCAGCCGGGACTCCCTCTCCTACGAGCAGTACTTC. Translation gives CASSRDSLSYEQYF.

This clonotype was detected many times. V usage is TRBV12-3 or TRBV12-4 and J usage is TRBJ2-7; 10 nucleotides line up with TRBD1. CDR3 size: 14 residues. With V trimmed by 6 bases and J by 5 bases, 7 bases remained unmatched. DNA for the CDR3: TGTGCCAGCAGCCTGGGACAGGGGAGCCACGAGCAGTACTTC. Residues: CASSLGQGSHEQYF.

This clonotype appeared a few times. The CDR3 carries no conserved terminal phenylalanine or tryptophan, so it likely arises from a read error. The chain recombines TRBV7-3 with TRBJ2-1; D ambiguous. This CDR3 contains 12 residues. V was trimmed by 2 bases and J by 5 bases, leaving 4 bases between them. CDR1 SGHTA and CDR2 FQGTGA come from the germline V gene. The CDR3 is CASSLGDNEQFS. CDR3 nucleotides: TGTGCCAGCAGCTTAGGGGACAATGAGCAGTTCTCC.

This clonotype has ten or more counts. The chain recombines TRBV27 with TRBJ2-7; possibly TRBD2 for D (5 bases). The V and J ends lost 7 bases and 1 base respectively, with 11 bases between them. CDR3 length equals 13 residues. The germline V gene has CDR1 MNHEY and CDR2 SMNVEV (reference sequence). CDR3 DNA sequence: TGTGCCAGCACCCGCGGAGGATCCTACGAGCAGTACTTC. Its protein product is CASTRGGSYEQYF.

V and J are TRBV7-9 and TRBJ1-5; D gene unclear. V was pared by 0 bases and J by 0 bases, with 9 bases between. CDR1 is SEHNR, CDR2 FQNEAQ, per germline (reference sequence). The CDR3 has 16 residues. CDR3 in amino acids: CASSLADTYSNQPQHF. The CDR3 nucleotides read TGTGCCAGCAGCTTAGCGGATACCTATAGCAATCAGCCCCAGCATTTT.